Here is one T cell receptor beta chain with its context. This record belongs to a study of blood T cell repertoires in COVID-19. Study background: Samples taken during acute and convalescent COVID-19 were collected in the United States, Italy and Spain. T cells, B-cell-depleted T cells, or PBMCs supplied cDNA or gDNA.

The germline V gene has CDR1 LGHDT and CDR2 YNNKEL (reference sequence). Trimming removed 2 bases from V and 3 bases from J, with 10 bases in between. CDR3 length equals 15 residues. As handled by the study authors: Amplification from reference gene primers served as the basis for estimated nucleated cell counts. Libraries were prepared by immunoSEQ multiplex PCR; TCRdb keeps only in-frame clonotypes and omits some of them. V and J calls and clone size come straight from that table; D and trimming were deduced from the DNA. The sample holds about 380,000 clones, approximately 80% seen once. This TCR derives from a human donor with acute or convalescent COVID-19. The donor label of this sample is uncertain. The chain combines TRBV3-1 (or the pseudogene TRBV3-2) with TRBJ1-4; D gene uncertain. The sample taken for sequencing was peripheral blood. The CDR3 reads CASSQQVLANEKLFF. CDR3 nucleotide sequence: TGTGCCAGCAGCCAACAGGTTCTTGCTAATGAAAAACTGTTTTTT.